This T cell receptor (beta chain) derives from a study of regulatory T cells in long-lasting Graves disease. Regarding the study as a whole: Persistent disease was characterized by preferential usage of TRBV28, TRBJ1-2 and TRBJ2-5.

Time point given: newly diagnosed GD, antithyroid drugs for less than 3 months. Extracted PBMC RNA gave rise to the TCR library. The authors built TCR beta libraries using iRepertoire HTBI primers and Arm-PCR of CDR3 regions. Each CDR3 protein is one row after TCRdb ran MiXCR on the multiplex PCR reads. The sample has about 430,000 distinct CDR3 sequences, over 12% seen once. The CDR3 has 12 residues. Germline values: CDR1 SGHAT, CDR2 FQDESV (reference sequence). V gave up 2 bases and J gave up 4 bases, with 4 bases separating them. In regard to this clonotype: Antigen unknown. A far larger clone is just one base off, so this is likely a read error.

The same data also contributed to another study, on T cells in Graves' hyperthyroidism and ophthalmopathy. In that study: Patients having uncontrolled infection, another autoimmune disease, pregnancy or lactation were not included. HTBI primers were used for first-round RT-PCR of the TCR CDR3.

This sequence joins TRBV11-1 and TRBJ2-3, with unresolved D. The material sequenced was peripheral blood mononuclear cells (PBMCs), taken at new diagnosis, from a patient treated with antithyroid drugs. The receptor comes from a woman aged 40 to 50 with Graves disease. CDR3 sequence: CASSLYSDTQYF. The DNA of the CDR3 is TGTGCCAGCAGCTTATATTCAGATACGCAGTATTTT.